At least ten counts were recorded for the clone carrying this T cell receptor beta chain. CDR1 is SGDLS and CDR2 is YYNGEE in the germline V gene. The CDR3 covers 15 residues. The V and J ends lost 0 bases and 2 bases respectively, with 12 bases between them. Amplified TCR beta CDR3 regions came from RNA transcripts. TCR CDR3 regions were first amplified by RT-PCR with HTBI primers. One entry per CDR3 protein, called by TCRdb with MiXCR from the multiplex PCR reads. The table has fewer than 650,000 distinct CDR3 sequences, 12% to 15% seen once. These data belong to a study of T cells in Graves' hyperthyroidism and ophthalmopathy. Turning to the study itself: At initial diagnosis, before any treatment had begun, peripheral blood was obtained.

Sequenced: blood. This TCR was recovered from a woman between 35 and 50 years old with Graves' hyperthyroidism. The chain has TRBV9 and TRBJ2-7; no definite D call. CDR3 DNA: TGTGCCAGCAGCGTAGACGGCCTGGCCCCCTACGAGCAGTACTTC. This codes for CASSVDGLAPYEQYF.